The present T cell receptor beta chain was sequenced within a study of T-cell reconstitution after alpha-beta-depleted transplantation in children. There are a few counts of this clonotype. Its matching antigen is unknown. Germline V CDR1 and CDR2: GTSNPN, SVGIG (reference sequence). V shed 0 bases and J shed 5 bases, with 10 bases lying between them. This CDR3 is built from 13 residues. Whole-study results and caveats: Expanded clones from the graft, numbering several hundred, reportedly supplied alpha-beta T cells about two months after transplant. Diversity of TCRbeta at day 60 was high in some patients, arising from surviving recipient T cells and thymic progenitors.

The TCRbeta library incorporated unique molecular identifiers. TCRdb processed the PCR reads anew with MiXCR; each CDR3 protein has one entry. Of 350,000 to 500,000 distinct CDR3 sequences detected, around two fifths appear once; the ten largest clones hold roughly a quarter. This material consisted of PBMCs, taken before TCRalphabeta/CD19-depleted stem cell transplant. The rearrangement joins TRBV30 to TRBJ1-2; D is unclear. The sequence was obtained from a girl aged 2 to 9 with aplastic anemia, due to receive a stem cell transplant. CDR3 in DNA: TGTGCCTGGAGTGTACCCTTAGTTTATGGCTACACCTTC. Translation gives CAWSVPLVYGYTF.